Listed below are T cell receptor beta chains from one sample, sequenced in a study of blood T cell repertoires in COVID-19. Using immunoSEQ multiplex PCR, the repertoire was profiled, and TCRdb retains in-frame clones only, with some absent. This table has about 110,000 clones, roughly 80% appearing once. Source material: peripheral blood. The receptors originated from a man in his 70s with active or convalescent COVID-19. CDR3s include the opening cysteine and the closing phenylalanine or tryptophan. A D gene is named only where the DNA matches it firmly. Only some rows state a clone size, as once, few, many or a class for expanded clones.

TRBD2,TRBV19,NA,TRBJ2-5,14,TGTGCCAGTGGACTAGCGGGAGTCCCAGAGACCCAGTACTTC,CASGLAGVPETQYF
TRBD2,TRBV3-1/TRBV3-2,NA,TRBJ2-5,13,TGTGCCAGCACCCCCAGCGGGAGAGAGACCCAGTACTTC,CASTPSGRETQYF
NA,TRBV3-1/TRBV3-2,NA,TRBJ2-5,12,TGTGCCAGCAGCCAGTGGCTAGAGACCCAGTACTTC,CASSQWLETQYF
NA,TRBV3-1/TRBV3-2,NA,TRBJ2-7,12,TGTGCCAGCAGCCCACAACAGGGCGAGCAGTACTTC,CASSPQQGEQYF
TRBD2,TRBV2,NA,TRBJ2-5,12,TGTGCCAGCAGTGGGGACTACCAGACCCAGTACTTC,CASSGDYQTQYF
NA,TRBV2,NA,TRBJ1-2,11,TGTGCCAGCATGTCGGCCGGGGGCTACACCTTC,CASMSAGGYTF
NA,TRBV27,NA,TRBJ2-3,15,TGTGCCAGCAGTTTCCAGGGAAGGGGCACAGATACGCAGTATTTT,CASSFQGRGTDTQYF
TRBD1,TRBV28,NA,TRBJ2-6,16,TGTGCCAGCAGTTTATTCGAGGGGGCCGGGGCCAACGTCCTGACTTTC,CASSLFEGAGANVLTF
NA,TRBV30,NA,TRBJ1-2,13,TGTGCCTGGAATCCAGCGAGTAAGGATGGCTACACCTTC,CAWNPASKDGYTF
NA,TRBV19,NA,TRBJ2-1,15,TGTGCCAGTAGTATGATCCGAGGGTTCGACAATGAGCAGTTCTTC,CASSMIRGFDNEQFF
TRBD2,TRBV27,NA,TRBJ2-1,14,TGTGCCAGCAGTTTAAACGGGAGGGCCCGTGAGCAGTTCTTC,CASSLNGRAREQFF
NA,TRBV5-1,NA,TRBJ2-2,14,TGCGCCAGCAGCCGTAGCGCGAACACCGGGGAGCTGTTTTTT,CASSRSANTGELFF
NA,TRBV28,few,TRBJ2-5,14,TGTGCCAGCAGTTTGGGGGGGCAGGGGGAGACCCAGTACTTC,CASSLGGQGETQYF
TRBD1,TRBV19,NA,TRBJ1-5,14,TGTGCCAGTAGTAGAACAGGGGGCTGGCAGCCCCAGCATTTT,CASSRTGGWQPQHF
TRBD2,TRBV6-6,NA,TRBJ2-1,15,TGTGCCAGCAGCCCCGGACTAGCGGGATACAATGAGCAGTTCTTC,CASSPGLAGYNEQFF
NA,TRBV7-9,few,TRBJ1-4,14,TGTGCCAGCAGCCAGGGGCAGGGGAATGAAAAACTGTTTTTT,CASSQGQGNEKLFF
NA,TRBV5-1,NA,TRBJ2-4,13,TGCGCCAGCAGCCCCTGGGGGGTGGACATTCAGTACTTC,CASSPWGVDIQYF
TRBD2,TRBV7-8,NA,TRBJ2-7,15,TGTGCCAGCAGGCCTACTAGCGGGGTCTCCTACGAGCAGTACTTC,CASRPTSGVSYEQYF
NA,TRBV5-1,NA,TRBJ1-4,15,TGCGCCAGCAGCTTGTCAGGGTCAACTAATGAAAAACTGTTTTTT,CASSLSGSTNEKLFF
TRBD1,TRBV10-3,NA,TRBJ2-3,15,TGTGCCATCAGAACAGGGGGCCCCCTCACAGATACGCAGTATTTT,CAIRTGGPLTDTQYF
NA,TRBV20-1,NA,TRBJ1-1,11,TGCAGTGCTGGCCCACCCGGGAGCGCTTTCTTT,CSAGPPGSAFF
TRBD2,TRBV4-2,NA,TRBJ2-7,17,TGTGCCAGCAGCCGGGCTAGCGGGAGTAGGAGTCACTACGAGCAGTACTTC,CASSRASGSRSHYEQYF
TRBD2,TRBV7-2,NA,TRBJ2-1,19,TGTGCCAGCAGCTTATTTACTAGCGGGGCGTCCCGCTCCTACAATGAGCAGTTCTTC,CASSLFTSGASRSYNEQFF
NA,TRBV28,NA,TRBJ2-1,13,TGTGCCAGCAGTAATCCCCTGACACGGGAGCAGTTCTTC,CASSNPLTREQFF
NA,TRBV9,NA,TRBJ1-2,15,TGTGCCAGCAGCGTAGGTTTGGACAGTAACTATGGCTACACCTTC,CASSVGLDSNYGYTF
TRBD2,TRBV7-9,NA,TRBJ2-1,13,TGTGCCAGCAGCTTCTCGGGGGAGGGTGAGCAGTTCTTC,CASSFSGEGEQFF
TRBD2,TRBV9,NA,TRBJ2-2,17,TGTGCCAGCAGCCTTAGGGCGGGGGGATCGAACACCGGGGAGCTGTTTTTT,CASSLRAGGSNTGELFF
NA,TRBV20-1,NA,TRBJ1-1,11,TGCAGTGCTCTCGGACAGAAGCAGGCTTTCTTT,CSALGQKQAFF
NA,TRBV2,NA,TRBJ2-5,13,TGTGCCAGCAGCCTCGGGGTTCAAGAGACCCAGTACTTC,CASSLGVQETQYF
TRBD2,TRBV2,NA,TRBJ2-1,16,TGTGCCAGCCAGTGGAGACTAGCGGGAGTAGAAAATGAGCAGTTCTTC,CASQWRLAGVENEQFF
NA,TRBV3-1/TRBV3-2,NA,TRBJ2-7,12,TGTGCCAGCAGCCAAGCCGGTTCCGAGCAGTACTTC,CASSQAGSEQYF
NA,TRBV3-1/TRBV3-2,NA,TRBJ2-1,14,TGTGCCAGCAGCCTCCAGGGCTCCTACAATGAGCAGTTCTTC,CASSLQGSYNEQFF
TRBD1,TRBV7-8,NA,TRBJ1-4,16,TGTGCCAGCAGCCCTCCACGGGACAGGGGTTTCCAAAGGCTGTTTTTT,CASSPPRDRGFQRLFF
TRBD2,TRBV19,NA,TRBJ2-2,17,TGTGCCAGTACCCCGACTAGCGGGAGTCAGCACACCGGGGAGCTGTTTTTT,CASTPTSGSQHTGELFF
TRBD2,TRBV14,NA,TRBJ2-1,16,TGTGCCAGCAGCCAAGAGCGGAGCGGGATAGGCAATGAGCAGTTCTTC,CASSQERSGIGNEQFF
TRBD1,TRBV19,NA,TRBJ2-5,13,TGTGCCAGTAGCGGGACAGGGGTCGAGACCCAGTACTTC,CASSGTGVETQYF
NA,TRBV7-9,NA,TRBJ2-7,15,TGTGCCAGCAGCTTAGAGGGGGGGCGGACCTACGAGCAGTACTTC,CASSLEGGRTYEQYF
NA,TRBV7-3,NA,TRBJ2-5,15,TGTGCCAGCAGCTTAAACGCGGCTCCCCAAGAGACCCAGTACTTC,CASSLNAAPQETQYF
TRBD1,TRBV6-5,NA,TRBJ1-5,16,TGTGCCAGCAGTTCACTAACAGGGGGCGGCAATCAGCCCCAGCATTTT,CASSSLTGGGNQPQHF
TRBD2,TRBV18,NA,TRBJ2-1,15,TGTGCCAGCTCACCGACTAGCCTATCCTACAATGAGCAGTTCTTC,CASSPTSLSYNEQFF
NA,TRBV10-3,NA,TRBJ1-4,18,TGTGCCATCAGGTCGACAGGCTCAACGGGGAAAGTTGATGAAAAACTGTTTTTT,CAIRSTGSTGKVDEKLFF
NA,TRBV18,few,TRBJ2-7,13,TGTGCCAGCTCACACGGACTGGAGAAGGAGCAGTACTTC,CASSHGLEKEQYF
NA,TRBV5-6,NA,TRBJ1-2,14,TGTGCCAGCAGCTTGGGGCCGGAGAACTATGGCTACACCTTC,CASSLGPENYGYTF
NA,TRBV15,NA,TRBJ1-1,13,TGTGCCACCAGCACGACAGTCCTCACTGAAGCTTTCTTT,CATSTTVLTEAFF
TRBD1,TRBV7-3,NA,TRBJ2-7,12,TGTGCCAGTGGACAGGGGGCTGGGGAGCAGTACTTC,CASGQGAGEQYF
NA,TRBV5-4,NA,TRBJ1-2,13,TGTGCCAGCACCATCACAGGGAGTATAGGCTACACCTTC,CASTITGSIGYTF
TRBD1,TRBV7-2,NA,TRBJ1-2,14,TGTGCCAGCAGCGCTAACAGGGGTGCCTATGGCTACACCTTC,CASSANRGAYGYTF
TRBD2,TRBV2,once,TRBJ2-5,11,TGTGCCAGGGGACTAGGGGAGACCCAGTACTTC,CARGLGETQYF
NA,TRBV6-5,NA,TRBJ2-7,11,TGTGCCAGTACAGGGTCCTACGAGCAGTACTTC,CASTGSYEQYF
NA,TRBV30,NA,TRBJ1-5,15,TGTGCCTGGAGTGTAGGGGCCCTCAGGAATCAGCCCCAGCATTTT,CAWSVGALRNQPQHF
TRBD1,TRBV30,few,TRBJ1-6,14,TGTGCCTGGAGTACACAGGGGGCGGAATCACCCCTCCACTTT,CAWSTQGAESPLHF
NA,TRBV3-1/TRBV3-2,NA,TRBJ1-6,15,TGTGCCAGCAGCCAAGAGCGGACATCTAATTCACCCCTCCACTTT,CASSQERTSNSPLHF
TRBD1,TRBV30,NA,TRBJ2-7,13,TGTGCCTTCTCGACAGGGGGATCCTACGAGCAGTACTTC,CAFSTGGSYEQYF
NA,TRBV14,NA,TRBJ1-2,12,TGTGCCAGCAGCCGGTTCAGCGACGGCTACACCTTC,CASSRFSDGYTF
TRBD2,TRBV28,NA,TRBJ2-2,18,TGTGCCAGCAGTCAGCCGGGACTAGCGGGGGGGAGCACCGGGGAGCTGTTTTTT,CASSQPGLAGGSTGELFF
NA,TRBV29-1,NA,TRBJ1-1,13,TGCAGCGTGGCCGCGGGGTCGAACACTGAAGCTTTCTTT,CSVAAGSNTEAFF
NA,TRBV7-2,NA,TRBJ2-1,13,TGTGCCAGCAGCTGGGGACTCTACAATGAGCAGTTCTTC,CASSWGLYNEQFF
TRBD2,TRBV6-2/TRBV6-3,NA,TRBJ2-3,15,TGTGCCAGCAGTTTCTTAGCGGGAGCCGCAGATACGCAGTATTTT,CASSFLAGAADTQYF
TRBD2,TRBV11-2,NA,TRBJ2-5,17,TGTGCCAGCAGCTTAGGACCTGCGGGAGGAACGCAAGAGACCCAGTACTTC,CASSLGPAGGTQETQYF